This TCR beta chain derives from a study of cytomegalovirus exposure and HLA in healthy donors. Germline V gene data show CDR1 as KGHSH and CDR2 as LQKENI. This CDR3 spans 14 amino acids. The V and J ends lost 6 bases and 7 bases, in that order; junction bases with no gene match: 9. Study-wide results and caveats: Later, TCR association rates were found to vary by HLA locus, highest for DRB1 and lowest for HLA-C. In a later analysis, TCR beta V- and J-gene trimming was associated with a missense DCLRE1C variant.

With 60 Vbeta and 13 Jbeta primers, the PCR was carried out. The method was immunoSEQ multiplex PCR; TCRdb's version includes in-frame clones alone and lacks a portion of them. Of about 130,000 clones in the sample, 65% to 80% are singletons; the top ten hold 9.5% to 15%. About this clone: The antigen is unknown.

This chain joins TRBV18 and TRBJ2-1; 7 positions agree with TRBD2. Specimen: PBMCs. The receptor was derived from a woman in her forties in good health and CMV-seropositive. The CDR3 DNA is TGTGCCAGCTCCCCTTTGGCGGGAGAAAATGAGCAGTTCTTC. Protein sequence: CASSPLAGENEQFF.